Shown below are 9 T cell receptor beta chains from a single sample sequenced in a study of a mutant IDH1 vaccine in newly diagnosed glioma. Assay used: immunoSEQ multiplex PCR; TCRdb lists only in-frame clones, some missing. The profile shows 60,000 or so clones, approximately 79% of them singletons. Specified time point: week 5, during vaccination. Each dose delivered 300 ug of mutant IDH1 20-mer peptide subcutaneously with imiquimod. Antigens for these TCRs are unknown. This specimen consisted of PBMCs, obtained from a glioma patient whose treatment included an IDH1 peptide vaccine. The receptor set was obtained from a woman aged 50 to 60 with glioma.

The V call is TRBV6-1, the J call TRBJ1-2; D perhaps matches TRBD1 (6 bases). The V gene's germline CDR1 is MNHNS and CDR2 SASEGT. V lost 6 bases, J lost 1 base, and 12 bases lay in between. This CDR3 is 14 amino acids long. Here the CDR3 reads CASRAGVVNYGYTF. The CDR3 DNA follows: TGTGCCAGCAGGGCAGGGGTAGTTAACTATGGCTACACCTTC.

The chain joins TRBV27 to TRBJ2-5; weak D call: TRBD2 (6 bases). This CDR3 spans 15 amino acids. CDR1 MNHEY and CDR2 SMNVEV come from the germline V gene (reference sequence). Deletions cut 4 bases from V and 1 base from J, with 13 bases between. In nucleotides, the CDR3 is TGTGCCAGCAGTTCGGGCCTCGGGGGCCAAGAGACCCAGTACTTC. Its translation: CASSSGLGGQETQYF.

This rearrangement joins TRBV5-4 to TRBJ2-2; 11 bases are a match to TRBD2. The junction had 2 bases not matched to a gene; V was cut back by 3 bases and J by 1 base. This CDR3 contains 16 residues. Looked up from germline, CDR1 is SGHNT and CDR2 is YYREEE (reference sequence). The CDR3 is CASSWGTSGNTGELFF. As DNA, the CDR3 is TGTGCCAGCAGCTGGGGGACTAGCGGGAACACCGGGGAGCTGTTTTTT.

The chain employs TRBV12-5 and TRBJ2-7, with TRBD1 identical over 7 bases. V trimming: 6 bases; J trimming: 1 base; junction bases outside the gene matches: 3. Germline V CDR1 and CDR2: LGHNT, FRNRAP. This CDR3 comprises 13 residues. CDR3 in amino acids: CASGGTVSYEQYF. The CDR3 DNA reads TGTGCTAGTGGGGGGACAGTTTCCTACGAGCAGTACTTC. Full variable domain (outside the CDR3, taken from reference TRBV12-5 and TRBJ2-7): DARVTQTPRHKVTEMGQEVTMRCQPILGHNTVFWYRQTMMQGLELLAYFRNRAPLDDSGMPKDRFSAEMPDATLATLKIQPSEPRDSAVYFCASGGTVSYEQYFGPGTRLTVT.

The chain joins TRBV9 to TRBJ2-3, with no clear D. Germline CDR1 and CDR2: SGDLS and YYNGEE. The CDR3 extends over 13 amino acids. The ends were cut back, 4 bases at V and 4 bases at J, with 10 bases in the middle. The CDR3, as DNA: TGTGCCAGCAGCACAGACCCAGCAGATACGCAGTATTTT. Protein sequence: CASSTDPADTQYF.

The chain employs TRBV4-3 and TRBJ2-2, with D unclear. Trimming removed 1 base at V and 6 bases at J, with 18 bases between. Germline V gives CDR1 LGHNA, CDR2 YSLEER. The length of the CDR3 is 17 residues. CDR3 protein: CASSQVRVPLEPGELFF. In DNA form, the CDR3 reads TGCGCCAGCAGCCAAGTAAGGGTTCCGCTAGAACCCGGGGAGCTGTTTTTT.

J is TRBJ2-7 and V is TRBV7-7; possible D gene TRBD1, 6 bases. The CDR3 totals 13 residues. Trimming stripped 5 bases from V and 3 bases from J, with 11 bases between. Germline V lookup: CDR1 SSHAT, CDR2 FNYEAQ (reference sequence). Here the CDR3 DNA reads TGTGCCAGCAGCCCCGACAGGCGCTACGAGCAGTACTTC. Protein product: CASSPDRRYEQYF.

This clone was observed a few times. The J gene is TRBJ1-3, the V gene TRBV20-1; D is uncertain. V lost 3 bases to trimming and J lost 3 bases, with 0 bases between them. The V gene's germline CDR1 is DFQATT and CDR2 SNEGSKA (reference sequence). The CDR3 consists of 10 residues. In nucleotides, the CDR3 is TGCAGTGCTAGTGGAAACACCATATATTTT. Protein: CSASGNTIYF.

This clone was seen a single time. The V and J genes are TRBV9 and TRBJ2-2; 8 bases fit TRBD2. Per the germline V gene, CDR1 is SGDLS and CDR2 is YYNGEE. V trimming: 2 bases; J trimming: 6 bases; junction bases outside the gene matches: 9. This CDR3 contains 16 residues. The CDR3 DNA reads as TGTGCCAGCAGCGTTCAACCGGGGGGGGGCGCCGGGGAGCTGTTTTTT. This gives the protein CASSVQPGGGAGELFF. Combining the CDR3 with reference TRBV9 and TRBJ2-2 gives the whole variable domain DSGVTQTPKHLITATGQRVTLRCSPRSGDLSVYWYQQSLDQGLQFLIQYYNGEERAKGNILERFSAQQFPDLHSELNLSSLELGDSALYFCASSVQPGGGAGELFFGEGSRLTVL.